Listed below are T cell receptor beta chains from one sample, sequenced in a study of regulatory T cells in long-lasting Graves disease. Via MiXCR, TCRdb re-called the multiplex PCR reads, giving one row per CDR3 protein. Among over 650,000 distinct CDR3 sequences listed, around 30% were seen once. This specimen consisted of peripheral blood mononuclear cells (PBMCs), obtained when the disease was refractory, from a patient treated with antithyroid drugs. The source is a female donor with Graves disease. Both conserved end residues are part of each CDR3. Each record gives: J gene, D gene, clone size, V gene, CDR3 DNA, CDR3 protein. D genes are given only for firm matches. Clone size is given for some rows only: seen once, a few or many times, or a class if the clone is expanded.

j_gene: TRBJ2-5
d_gene: -
abundance: -
v_gene: TRBV5-1
CDR3nt: TGTGCCAGCAGCTCCTCTACGGGCCAAGAGACCCAGTACTTC
CDR3aa: CASSSSTGQETQYF

j_gene: TRBJ1-4
d_gene: -
abundance: few
v_gene: TRBV4-2
CDR3nt: TGTGCCAGCAGCCAGCTCTCAGTCGAAAAACTGTTTTTT
CDR3aa: CASSQLSVEKLFF

j_gene: TRBJ1-5
d_gene: TRBD1
abundance: -
v_gene: TRBV30
CDR3nt: TGTGCCTGGAGTGAAGACAGGGGGCGGAATCAGCCCCAGCATTTT
CDR3aa: CAWSEDRGRNQPQHF

j_gene: TRBJ1-5
d_gene: -
abundance: few
v_gene: TRBV12-3/TRBV12-4
CDR3nt: TGTGCCAGCAGCACAGGTGTCGGCCCCCAGCATTTT
CDR3aa: CASSTGVGPQHF

j_gene: TRBJ1-1
d_gene: -
abundance: -
v_gene: TRBV27
CDR3nt: TGTGCCAGCAGTTTACCTTCAGGGAACACTGAAGCTTTCTTT
CDR3aa: CASSLPSGNTEAFF

j_gene: TRBJ2-7
d_gene: -
abundance: -
v_gene: TRBV13
CDR3nt: TGTGCCAGCGGGGGGCTTAACTCCTACGAGCAGTATTTC
CDR3aa: CASGGLNSYEQYF

j_gene: TRBJ1-6
d_gene: -
abundance: -
v_gene: TRBV18
CDR3nt: TGTGCCAGCTCACCGGACCGGAGCTCCTATAATTCACCCCTCCACTTT
CDR3aa: CASSPDRSSYNSPLHF

j_gene: TRBJ1-4
d_gene: TRBD1
abundance: -
v_gene: TRBV5-1
CDR3nt: TGCGCCAGCAGCTTGGATGGACAGGGAGGAAAACTGTTTTTT
CDR3aa: CASSLDGQGGKLFF

j_gene: TRBJ1-5
d_gene: -
abundance: few
v_gene: TRBV6-2/TRBV6-3
CDR3nt: TGTGCCAGCAGTTACACAGGAGGGCCCCAGCATTTT
CDR3aa: CASSYTGGPQHF

j_gene: TRBJ2-7
d_gene: -
abundance: -
v_gene: TRBV7-2
CDR3nt: TGTGCCAGCGGAGACAGTTTTACCTACGAGCAGTACTTC
CDR3aa: CASGDSFTYEQYF

j_gene: TRBJ2-5
d_gene: -
abundance: -
v_gene: TRBV6-1
CDR3nt: TGTGCCAGTACAGGGAGCCAAGAGACCCAGTACTTC
CDR3aa: CASTGSQETQYF

j_gene: TRBJ2-7
d_gene: -
abundance: many
v_gene: TRBV28
CDR3nt: TGTGCCAGCAGCGCTACTGGGACTCACTACGAGCAGTACTTC
CDR3aa: CASSATGTHYEQYF

j_gene: TRBJ2-4
d_gene: -
abundance: -
v_gene: TRBV6-2/TRBV6-3
CDR3nt: TGTGCCAGCAGTGAAGACGGGGAGCAAGGTTGGGCCAAAAACACTCAGTACTTC
CDR3aa: CASSEDGEQGWAKNTQYF

j_gene: TRBJ2-7
d_gene: -
abundance: few
v_gene: TRBV7-9
CDR3nt: TGTGCCAGCAGCTTATGGGAATCCTACGAGCAGTACTTC
CDR3aa: CASSLWESYEQYF

j_gene: TRBJ2-5
d_gene: -
abundance: few
v_gene: TRBV9
CDR3nt: TGTGCCAGCAGCTTCGTGTGGGCGCCGGGGGAGACCCAGTACTTC
CDR3aa: CASSFVWAPGETQYF

j_gene: TRBJ2-5
d_gene: TRBD1
abundance: many
v_gene: TRBV29-1
CDR3nt: TGCAGCGTTGGACAGGGTCAAGAGACCCAGTACTTC
CDR3aa: CSVGQGQETQYF

j_gene: TRBJ2-7
d_gene: TRBD2
abundance: -
v_gene: TRBV12-5
CDR3nt: TGTGCTAGTGGTTCGTCTGGGTCTAGCGGGAGTTATACCTACGAGCAGTACTTC
CDR3aa: CASGSSGSSGSYTYEQYF

j_gene: TRBJ2-5
d_gene: TRBD1
abundance: few
v_gene: TRBV11-2
CDR3nt: TGTGCCAGCAGCAGAAAACGACAGGGGGCGAACCAAGAGACCCAGTACTTC
CDR3aa: CASSRKRQGANQETQYF

j_gene: TRBJ2-7
d_gene: -
abundance: many
v_gene: TRBV12-3/TRBV12-4
CDR3nt: TGTGCCAGCAGCCTCGGACAGCCCCACTCCTACGAGCAGTACTTC
CDR3aa: CASSLGQPHSYEQYF

j_gene: TRBJ2-7
d_gene: TRBD2
abundance: -
v_gene: TRBV10-1
CDR3nt: TGCGCCAGCAGTGTTCTAGCGGGCGCCTACGAGCAGTACTTC
CDR3aa: CASSVLAGAYEQYF

j_gene: TRBJ2-7
d_gene: TRBD2
abundance: -
v_gene: TRBV7-2
CDR3nt: TGTGCCAGCAGCTCCACACCGGGACTAGCGGCCTCCTACGAGCAGTACTTC
CDR3aa: CASSSTPGLAASYEQYF

j_gene: TRBJ2-7
d_gene: -
abundance: -
v_gene: TRBV19
CDR3nt: TGTGCCAGTAGTATAGAATTGCGGGGATTGACTGGCGAGCAGTACTTC
CDR3aa: CASSIELRGLTGEQYF

j_gene: TRBJ2-7
d_gene: -
abundance: few
v_gene: TRBV29-1
CDR3nt: TGCAGCGTTGAACCCTCCTCCGGGACGAGAGAGCAGTACTTC
CDR3aa: CSVEPSSGTREQYF

j_gene: TRBJ1-1
d_gene: -
abundance: few
v_gene: TRBV12-3/TRBV12-4
CDR3nt: TGTGCCAGCACCTCCGGGGGAGGTTTCGGATCTGAAGCTTTCTTT
CDR3aa: CASTSGGGFGSEAFF

j_gene: TRBJ2-3
d_gene: -
abundance: few
v_gene: TRBV6-1
CDR3nt: TGTGCCAGCAGTCCAGAATGGGATACGCAGTATTTT
CDR3aa: CASSPEWDTQYF

j_gene: TRBJ1-1
d_gene: -
abundance: -
v_gene: TRBV5-1
CDR3nt: TGCGCCAGCAGCTTGGGGGTCGACCCCATGGGGACTGAAGCTTTCTTT
CDR3aa: CASSLGVDPMGTEAFF

j_gene: TRBJ1-4
d_gene: -
abundance: few
v_gene: TRBV30
CDR3nt: TGTGCCTGGAGTGTCAACGCGGGCGAAAAACTGTTTTTT
CDR3aa: CAWSVNAGEKLFF

j_gene: TRBJ1-6
d_gene: -
abundance: few
v_gene: TRBV7-9
CDR3nt: TGTGCCAGCAGCTTACAGGAGCTTAATAATTCACCCCTCCACTTT
CDR3aa: CASSLQELNNSPLHF

j_gene: TRBJ2-7
d_gene: TRBD2
abundance: few
v_gene: TRBV3-1
CDR3nt: TGTGCCAGCAGCCCAAACTTCCCGGGACTAGCGGACTACGAGCAGTACTTC
CDR3aa: CASSPNFPGLADYEQYF

j_gene: TRBJ1-1
d_gene: -
abundance: many
v_gene: TRBV28
CDR3nt: TGTGCCAGCAGCCCCGGGGCCACTGAAGCTTTCTTT
CDR3aa: CASSPGATEAFF

j_gene: TRBJ2-5
d_gene: -
abundance: -
v_gene: TRBV7-6
CDR3nt: TGTGCCAGCAGCCAGCGGGGAGGGGGGGGGACCCAGTACTTC
CDR3aa: CASSQRGGGGTQYF

j_gene: TRBJ1-3
d_gene: -
abundance: -
v_gene: TRBV6-5
CDR3nt: TGTGCCAGCAGTTACAGGGGAGCAGATGGAAACACCATATATTTT
CDR3aa: CASSYRGADGNTIYF

j_gene: TRBJ1-4
d_gene: -
abundance: many
v_gene: TRBV6-1
CDR3nt: TGTGCTGTAGGTGCAACTAATGAAAAACTGTTTTTT
CDR3aa: CAVGATNEKLFF

j_gene: TRBJ2-3
d_gene: TRBD2
abundance: once
v_gene: TRBV3-1
CDR3nt: TGTGCCAGCAGCCAAACCCCGGGAGGGACTACAGATACGCAGTATTTT
CDR3aa: CASSQTPGGTTDTQYF

j_gene: TRBJ1-1
d_gene: -
abundance: -
v_gene: TRBV10-3
CDR3nt: TGTGCCATTACCCCGGGTTCGAACACTGAAGCTTTCTTT
CDR3aa: CAITPGSNTEAFF

j_gene: TRBJ1-1
d_gene: -
abundance: many
v_gene: TRBV28
CDR3nt: TGTGCCAGCGCAGGGGTAGGGGACACTGAAGCTTTCTTT
CDR3aa: CASAGVGDTEAFF

j_gene: TRBJ2-5
d_gene: -
abundance: -
v_gene: TRBV3-1
CDR3nt: TGTGCCAGCCACTCTGGGGGAACGGAGACCCAGTACTTC
CDR3aa: CASHSGGTETQYF

j_gene: TRBJ1-1
d_gene: -
abundance: few
v_gene: TRBV29-1
CDR3nt: TGCAGCGCTGTGGCCCAGGGAGGGCACACTGAAGCTTTCTTT
CDR3aa: CSAVAQGGHTEAFF

j_gene: TRBJ1-4
d_gene: -
abundance: -
v_gene: TRBV6-2/TRBV6-3
CDR3nt: TGTGCCAGCAGTCAACCCCCGGCCTTGGAAAAACTGTTTTTT
CDR3aa: CASSQPPALEKLFF

j_gene: TRBJ1-1
d_gene: -
abundance: many
v_gene: TRBV12-3/TRBV12-4
CDR3nt: TGTGCCAGCAGGCTGGGAGTGGGTGAAGCTTTCTTT
CDR3aa: CASRLGVGEAFF

j_gene: TRBJ2-5
d_gene: -
abundance: -
v_gene: TRBV20-1
CDR3nt: TGCAGTGCTAGAGGGGTGAGGGAGACCCAGTACTTC
CDR3aa: CSARGVRETQYF

j_gene: TRBJ2-2
d_gene: -
abundance: -
v_gene: TRBV7-3
CDR3nt: TGTGCCAGCGGCTTAACCCGCACACCCGGGGAGCTGTTTTTT
CDR3aa: CASGLTRTPGELFF

j_gene: TRBJ1-5
d_gene: -
abundance: -
v_gene: TRBV19
CDR3nt: TGTGCCAGTAGTATTCTGGCAGGGGAGGGGAGAAATCAGCCCCAGCATTTT
CDR3aa: CASSILAGEGRNQPQHF

j_gene: TRBJ1-4
d_gene: -
abundance: few
v_gene: TRBV20-1
CDR3nt: TGCAGTGCTCCCCAACTTGGAGTTCGCGCCGAAAAACTGTTTTTT
CDR3aa: CSAPQLGVRAEKLFF

j_gene: TRBJ1-2
d_gene: -
abundance: many
v_gene: TRBV12-3/TRBV12-4
CDR3nt: TGTGCCAGCTCCCCCGGCGTAGCGAACTATGGCTACACCTTC
CDR3aa: CASSPGVANYGYTF